One sample yielded the 17 T cell receptor beta chains listed below, sequenced in a study of OX40 agonist ivuxolimab in advanced cancers. Some clones are missing from TCRdb's copy, which holds only in-frame ones; the method was immunoSEQ multiplex PCR. The table lists roughly 98,000 clones, around 83% of them singletons. This sample comprised CD4+ or CD8+ T cells sorted from blood, obtained in a trial of the OX40 agonist ivuxolimab. The receptors were gathered from an adult with an advanced solid tumor such as melanoma, head and neck, liver or kidney cancer.

The rearrangement joins TRBV4-2 to TRBJ2-5; D could derive from TRBD1 or TRBD2 (6 bases each). CDR1 and CDR2 (germline): LGHNA, YNFKEQ. The germline V and J ends were trimmed by 2 bases and 5 bases, with 24 bases remaining between them. CDR3 length equals 18 residues. In DNA form, the CDR3 reads TGTGCCAGCAGCCAAAATAGCGTTAGGGGGGCCGTCAAGGAGACCCAGTACTTC. Translating it yields CASSQNSVRGAVKETQYF.

V usage is TRBV6-4 and J usage is TRBJ2-1; unclear D gene. The germline V gene has CDR1 MRHNA and CDR2 SNTAGT. V was cut by 5 bases and J by 0 bases, with 5 bases left in between. The CDR3 runs to 13 residues. The CDR3 nucleotides read TGTGCCAGCAGTCCCGGCTCCTACAATGAGCAGTTCTTC. Translation gives CASSPGSYNEQFF.

The rearrangement links TRBV4-2 to TRBJ1-1; D unclear. CDR3 length: 14 residues. The V end was cut by 4 bases, the J end by 1 base, with 10 bases between. The V gene's germline CDR1 is LGHNA and CDR2 YNFKEQ. The CDR3 DNA is TGTGCCAGCAGCCTCCTGGCGGGGAACACTGAAGCTTTCTTT. Its protein is CASSLLAGNTEAFF.

About this clone: The same CDR3 also results from other DNA sequences found in this sample. The rearrangement uses TRBV18 and TRBJ2-5; D remains ambiguous. V lost 1 base to trimming and J lost 4 bases, with 1 base between them. Germline V lookup: CDR1 KGHSH, CDR2 LQKENI. This CDR3 contains 11 residues. This chain's CDR3 is CASSPRETQYF. The CDR3 region has the DNA TGTGCCAGCTCACCACGAGAGACCCAGTACTTC.

The J gene is TRBJ2-1, the V gene TRBV4-1; D may be TRBD2 (5 bases). The V end was cut by 4 bases, the J end by 2 bases, with 9 bases between. The CDR3 totals 14 residues. Germline assignment: CDR1 MGHRA and CDR2 YSYEKL. CDR3 DNA sequence: TGCGCCAGCAGCCTGACGGAGGCCTACAATGAGCAGTTCTTC. Its protein product is CASSLTEAYNEQFF.

This clone was seen only once. The chain combines TRBV7-8 with TRBJ2-3; D possibly corresponds to TRBD2 (6 bases). Germline values: CDR1 SGHVS, CDR2 FQNEAQ. The ends were cut back, 1 base at V and 3 bases at J, with 11 bases in the middle. CDR3 length equals 15 residues. The CDR3 nucleotides are TGTGCCAGCAGCTTAGGATCAGGGAGGACAGATACGCAGTATTTT. It is translated as CASSLGSGRTDTQYF.

The J gene is TRBJ1-4, the V gene TRBV9, with D unclear. This CDR3 has 15 amino acids. The V and J ends lost 4 bases and 4 bases respectively, with 14 bases between them. The V gene's germline CDR1 is SGDLS and CDR2 YYNGEE. CDR3 amino acids: CASSPPGGYNEKLFF. CDR3 sequence (DNA): TGTGCCAGCAGCCCGCCGGGTGGTTATAATGAAAAACTGTTTTTT.

The chain uses TRBV19 and TRBJ1-2; D is perhaps TRBD1 (6 bases). Per the germline V gene, CDR1 is LNHDA and CDR2 is SQIVND (reference sequence). Deletions cut 6 bases from V and 7 bases from J, with 15 bases between. There are 13 residues in the CDR3. DNA for the CDR3: TGTGCCAGTAGGGGGACTCAGGGGCGTGGCTACACCTTC. It is translated as CASRGTQGRGYTF.

The chain couples TRBV6-1 to TRBJ1-5; D is perhaps TRBD1 (5 bases). This CDR3 is 16 amino acids long. CDR1 is MNHNS, CDR2 SASEGT, per germline. Deletions cut 4 bases from V and 1 base from J, with 14 bases between. The CDR3 is CASSGGIQNSNQPQHF. The CDR3 region has the DNA TGTGCCAGCAGTGGGGGGATACAGAACAGCAATCAGCCCCAGCATTTT.

This chain connects TRBV6-1 to TRBJ2-4; weak D call: TRBD1 (6 bases). CDR1 MNHNS and CDR2 SASEGT come from the germline V gene. This CDR3 has 15 residues. V lost 5 bases and J 0 bases, leaving 11 bases between the germline ends. CDR3 in DNA: TGTGCCAGCAGTAGTGGACAGCCAGCCAAAAACATTCAGTACTTC. As protein: CASSSGQPAKNIQYF.

The rearrangement uses TRBV6-1 and TRBJ2-7; 9 positions match TRBD2. The CDR3 contains 14 residues. J was trimmed by 6 bases and V by 6 bases; bases with no gene match: 9. CDR1 and CDR2 from the germline V gene are MNHNS and SASEGT. CDR3 DNA sequence: TGTGCCAGCAGAGTAGCGGGAGTAGTCGGCGAGCAGTACTTC. Its protein is CASRVAGVVGEQYF.

V is TRBV6-1 and J is TRBJ1-1, with 8 nucleotides matching TRBD1. This CDR3 has 14 amino acids. Germline trimming cut 8 bases from V and 3 bases from J; bases unmatched to any gene: 8. Germline V gene data show CDR1 as MNHNS and CDR2 as SASEGT. The CDR3 DNA is TGTGCCAGCGCCCTACAGGGGGGTTACACTGAAGCTTTCTTT. It encodes CASALQGGYTEAFF.

V gene TRBV29-1 combines with J gene TRBJ2-5, with unresolved D. Germline V lookup: CDR1 SQVTM, CDR2 ANQGSEA. CDR3 length equals 14 residues. Trimming stripped 5 bases from V and 1 base from J, with 14 bases between. CDR3 bases: TGCAGCGTTCGTCAAGGGATTTCCCAAGAGACCCAGTACTTC. This translates into CSVRQGISQETQYF.

The sample holds a few counts of this clone. This sequence joins TRBV12-5 and TRBJ1-1; D uncertain. CDR3 size: 13 residues. The V gene's germline CDR1 is LGHNT and CDR2 FRNRAP. Trimming removed 6 bases from V and 0 bases from J, with 8 bases in between. The DNA for the CDR3 is TGTGCTAGTGGCATGGGGATGAACACTGAAGCTTTCTTT. Amino acid sequence: CASGMGMNTEAFF.

V is TRBV28 and J is TRBJ1-1; D gene ambiguous. Germline loops: CDR1 MDHEN, CDR2 SYDVKM. The CDR3 totals 14 residues. The V end lost 4 bases, the J end lost 4 bases, and 13 bases lay between the germline ends. The CDR3 reads CASSSEGSTTEAFF. CDR3 nucleotides: TGTGCCAGCAGTTCTGAGGGTTCTACCACTGAAGCTTTCTTT.

This chain uses TRBV5-4 with TRBJ2-5, with D unclear. The CDR3 is 12 residues long. Germline CDR1 SGHNT, CDR2 YYREEE (reference sequence). V was cut by 3 bases and J by 1 base, with 4 bases left in between. The CDR3 loop is CASSYPQETQYF. In DNA form, the CDR3 reads TGTGCCAGCAGCTACCCCCAAGAGACCCAGTACTTC.

This chain connects TRBV6-5 to TRBJ1-5; no clear D. Trimming shortened V by 6 bases and J by 0 bases, and 12 bases separated the two germline ends. The CDR3 sequence is 15 residues long. Germline V lookup: CDR1 MNHEY, CDR2 SVGAGI. The CDR3 loop is CASSSEPTSNQPQHF. In nucleotides, the CDR3 is TGTGCCAGCAGCTCAGAACCAACTAGCAATCAGCCCCAGCATTTT.